This T cell receptor beta chain appears in the sequencing data of a study of T cells after yellow fever vaccination. The trim removed 5 bases at V and 6 bases at J, leaving 9 bases unmatched. Germline V gene lookup returns CDR1 SGHVS and CDR2 FQNEAQ. The CDR3 has 15 amino acids. TCRdb recomputed calls from the 5' RACE reads with MiXCR, one row per CDR3 protein. Of a few hundred thousand distinct CDR3 sequences listed, 7% to 9% were seen once; the top ten hold 17%. The TCR was taken from a young man who received the YFV17D yellow fever vaccine. The sample in question was PBMCs, obtained roughly seven weeks after the first yellow fever vaccination. This chain uses TRBV7-8 with TRBJ1-5; 8 bases match TRBD1. This CDR3 is CASSEDGQGLQPQHF. The CDR3 nucleotides are TGTGCCAGCAGCGAGGATGGACAGGGTCTTCAGCCCCAGCATTTT.